Described below is a single TCR beta chain sequence and its context. Antigen unknown. Both TCR beta VDJ combination and CDR3 sequence profiling were carried out. Genomic DNA was the template for this profiling. TCRdb re-called the reads with MiXCR, one entry per CDR3 protein. This repertoire shows 150,000 to 200,000 distinct CDR3 sequences, around 40% found once; its top ten account for approximately 1%. This sample was included in a study of CD8+CD57+ T cells in acquired aplastic anemia. Study observations and caveats: Patients and controls had in common approximately 30 CD8+ CDR3 sequences.

Sequencing was carried out using sorted CD4+, CD8+, or CD8+CD57+ T cells (not recorded which) from PBMCs. This sequence originates from a human donor in good health.

This CDR3 reads CASSQVETGSYEQYF. The CDR3 DNA reads as TGTGCCAGCAGCCAAGTGGAGACAGGGTCCTACGAGCAGTACTTC. The gene calls are TRBV16 and TRBJ2-7; 7 nucleotides match TRBD1. V shed 2 bases, J shed 1 base, and the junction held 5 bases outside the gene matches. In germline, CDR1 is KGHSY, CDR2 FQNENV. This CDR3 region has 15 residues.